Listed below are T cell receptor beta chains from one sample, sequenced in a study of blood T cell repertoires in COVID-19. Assay: immunoSEQ multiplex PCR; the TCRdb copy retains only in-frame clones and omits some. The top ten clones hold more than 7.5% of a sample with 250,000 to 350,000 clones, roughly 86% of them seen once. Sequenced material: peripheral blood. Receptors originate from a man aged 18 to 29 with active or convalescent COVID-19. The CDR3 runs from the conserved cysteine through the conserved F or W. D genes are given only for firm matches. Some rows mark clone size as missing; the rest say once, few, many or name a class of expanded clone.

J: TRBJ2-3
V: TRBV9
size: .
D: .
DNA: TGTGCCAGCAGCGCCCCCCAGACAGCCACAGATACGCAGTATTTT
CDR3: CASSAPQTATDTQYF

J: TRBJ1-3
V: TRBV4-1
size: .
D: .
DNA: TGCGCCAGCAGCCAGCAACAGGGCCACTCTGGAAACACCATATATTTT
CDR3: CASSQQQGHSGNTIYF

J: TRBJ1-4
V: TRBV25-1
size: .
D: .
DNA: TGTGCCAGCAGTGATCCGGCAGGGTATGAAAAACTGTTTTTT
CDR3: CASSDPAGYEKLFF

J: TRBJ2-5
V: TRBV7-8
size: .
D: TRBD2
DNA: TGTGCCAGCAGCTTAACAATCGGGACTAGCGCACCCTCGACCCAGTACTTC
CDR3: CASSLTIGTSAPSTQYF

J: TRBJ2-1
V: TRBV9
size: .
D: TRBD2
DNA: TGTGCCAGCAGCGTAAATAGCGGGGGGTATGATGAGCAGTTCTTC
CDR3: CASSVNSGGYDEQFF

J: TRBJ1-5
V: TRBV7-6
size: .
D: .
DNA: TGTGCCAGCAGCTTAGCTTCGGGGGGCAATCAGCCCCAGCATTTT
CDR3: CASSLASGGNQPQHF

J: TRBJ2-5
V: TRBV6-5
size: .
D: .
DNA: TGTGCCAGCAGTTACTGGGGTGGGGGCCCGTACTTC
CDR3: CASSYWGGGPYF

J: TRBJ2-7
V: TRBV18
size: .
D: TRBD1
DNA: TGTGCCAGCTCACCACCGGGACAGGGCCTCTACGAGCAGTACTTC
CDR3: CASSPPGQGLYEQYF

J: TRBJ1-1
V: TRBV13
size: .
D: .
DNA: TGTGCCAGCAGCTGGAGGGACCCGAACACTGAAGCTTTCTTT
CDR3: CASSWRDPNTEAFF

J: TRBJ2-7
V: TRBV7-9
size: .
D: TRBD1
DNA: TGTGCCAGCAGCCCCACAGGGGACTCCTACGAGCAGTACTTC
CDR3: CASSPTGDSYEQYF

J: TRBJ1-5
V: TRBV19
size: .
D: TRBD1
DNA: TGTGCCAGTAGTACAACCGCGACAGGGGTGAGTCAGCCCCAGCATTTT
CDR3: CASSTTATGVSQPQHF

J: TRBJ2-1
V: TRBV3-1/TRBV3-2
size: .
D: .
DNA: TGTGCCAGCAGACACAGGGATAGGGCCCGGAATGAGCAGTTCTTC
CDR3: CASRHRDRARNEQFF

J: TRBJ1-5
V: TRBV4-1
size: .
D: TRBD1
DNA: TGCGCCAGCAGAACCACCGCGGGACAGTCTAGCAATCAGCCCCAGCATTTT
CDR3: CASRTTAGQSSNQPQHF

J: TRBJ2-1
V: TRBV14
size: .
D: TRBD2
DNA: TGTGCCAGCAGCCCCTATCCACGGGGAGGGTACAATGAGCAGTTCTTC
CDR3: CASSPYPRGGYNEQFF

J: TRBJ1-1
V: TRBV19
size: .
D: .
DNA: TGTGCCAGTAGTACAGGGTTGAACACTGAAGCTTTCTTT
CDR3: CASSTGLNTEAFF

J: TRBJ1-2
V: TRBV15
size: .
D: .
DNA: TGTGCCACCAGCAGAGAGTTCGTTTCAGGGGCCCTCTATGGCTACACCTTC
CDR3: CATSREFVSGALYGYTF

J: TRBJ1-2
V: TRBV19
size: .
D: .
DNA: TGTGCCACTAGGGTCCAGGGCGTGCTTGGCTACACCTTC
CDR3: CATRVQGVLGYTF

J: TRBJ2-5
V: TRBV27
size: .
D: TRBD2
DNA: TGTGCCAGCAGTCCTGAGAGTCTAGCGGGGATCGAAGAGACCCAGTACTTC
CDR3: CASSPESLAGIEETQYF

J: TRBJ1-2
V: TRBV20-1
size: .
D: .
DNA: TGCAGTGCTGGGACACCCATCTACACCTTC
CDR3: CSAGTPIYTF

J: TRBJ1-2
V: TRBV4-3
size: few
D: .
DNA: TGCGCCAGCAGCCAATCAGGTCACCTGAGCTATGGCTACACCTTC
CDR3: CASSQSGHLSYGYTF

J: TRBJ1-6
V: TRBV19
size: .
D: .
DNA: TGTGCCAGTAGGACAGTCCAAAGCTGGGGTTCACCCCTCCACTTT
CDR3: CASRTVQSWGSPLHF

J: TRBJ2-1
V: TRBV6-6
size: .
D: TRBD1
DNA: TGTGCCAGCGAGGGGACAGCATACAATGAGCAGTTCTTC
CDR3: CASEGTAYNEQFF

J: TRBJ1-1
V: TRBV7-8
size: once
D: TRBD1
DNA: TGTGCCAGCAGCATCGGACAGGGGACCACTGAAGCTTTCTTT
CDR3: CASSIGQGTTEAFF

J: TRBJ1-5
V: TRBV14
size: few
D: TRBD1
DNA: TGTGCCAGCAGCCAAGTGGCAGGGGGTAGCAATCAGCCCCAGCATTTT
CDR3: CASSQVAGGSNQPQHF

J: TRBJ2-7
V: TRBV11-2
size: .
D: .
DNA: TGTGCCAGCAGCTTAAGTCAGGGTTACGAGCAGTACTTC
CDR3: CASSLSQGYEQYF

J: TRBJ2-7
V: TRBV4-3
size: .
D: TRBD2
DNA: TGCGCCAGCAGCCAGCGGGGGAGCTCCTACGAGCAGTACTTC
CDR3: CASSQRGSSYEQYF

J: TRBJ1-5
V: TRBV3-1/TRBV3-2
size: few
D: .
DNA: TGTGCCAGCAGCCAAGGAACAGTTTCTCAGCCCCAGCATTTT
CDR3: CASSQGTVSQPQHF

J: TRBJ2-5
V: TRBV10-3
size: .
D: .
DNA: TGTGCCATCAGTGCGGGCAGGGTACGAGAGACCCAGTACTTC
CDR3: CAISAGRVRETQYF

J: TRBJ1-1
V: TRBV30
size: .
D: .
DNA: TGTGCCTGGAACATTCCCCGGACAGAGCACAAACCGCCTTGGCCCCCGAATTTT
CDR3: CAWNIPRTEHKPPWPPNF

J: TRBJ1-2
V: TRBV19
size: few
D: .
DNA: TGTGCCAGCTTAGACAGCCTTCTTTCTAACTATGGCTACACCTTC
CDR3: CASLDSLLSNYGYTF

J: TRBJ1-1
V: TRBV10-3
size: .
D: .
DNA: TGTGCCATCAGTGAGTCCCGGGTGTACACTGAAGCTTTCTTT
CDR3: CAISESRVYTEAFF

J: TRBJ2-7
V: TRBV5-6
size: .
D: TRBD1
DNA: TGTGCCAGCAGCCGGGACAGAATAAAGGGCGAGCAGTACTTC
CDR3: CASSRDRIKGEQYF

J: TRBJ1-2
V: TRBV6-6
size: .
D: TRBD1
DNA: TGTGCCAGCAGCGACCCCGGGACAGGCAACTATGGCTACACCTTC
CDR3: CASSDPGTGNYGYTF

J: TRBJ1-2
V: TRBV15
size: .
D: TRBD1
DNA: TGTGCCACCAGCAGAAAGGGGACAGTCGCAGCGAGTGGCTACACCTTC
CDR3: CATSRKGTVAASGYTF

J: TRBJ1-5
V: TRBV19
size: .
D: TRBD1
DNA: TGTGCCAGTATTGGTCGGACAGGGGTCAATCAGCCCCAGCATTTT
CDR3: CASIGRTGVNQPQHF

J: TRBJ1-5
V: TRBV6-5
size: few
D: .
DNA: TGTGCCAGCAGGGGATCGGGGAAGCAGCCCCAGCATTTT
CDR3: CASRGSGKQPQHF

J: TRBJ2-3
V: TRBV7-8
size: .
D: TRBD1
DNA: TGTGCCAGCAGCGGGGAGCCGGGACAGGGAGAGAGTGGAGATACGCAGTATTTT
CDR3: CASSGEPGQGESGDTQYF

J: TRBJ1-3
V: TRBV6-5
size: .
D: .
DNA: TGTGCCAGCAGAACAGGGACTGGAAACACCATATATTTT
CDR3: CASRTGTGNTIYF

J: TRBJ2-3
V: TRBV9
size: .
D: TRBD2
DNA: TGTGCCAGCAGCGTAGAAAGCGGGGGCTACACAGATACGCAGTATTTT
CDR3: CASSVESGGYTDTQYF

J: TRBJ2-5
V: TRBV3-1/TRBV3-2
size: once
D: TRBD2
DNA: TGTGCCAGCAGCCAAGTGGTAGCGGGGGGGCCCTTGGTAGAGACCCAGTACTTC
CDR3: CASSQVVAGGPLVETQYF

J: TRBJ2-2
V: TRBV5-4
size: .
D: .
DNA: TGTGCCAGCAGCGGAACAGGGAACACCGGGGAGCTGTTTTTT
CDR3: CASSGTGNTGELFF

J: TRBJ1-1
V: TRBV6-6
size: .
D: TRBD1
DNA: TGTGCCAGCAGTTACTCTCAGGGGGCAAGTACAGCTTTCTTT
CDR3: CASSYSQGASTAFF

J: TRBJ2-1
V: TRBV11-3
size: .
D: TRBD1
DNA: TGTGCCAGCAGCCAATTAAAGGGACAGCTTAATGAGCAGTTCTTC
CDR3: CASSQLKGQLNEQFF

J: TRBJ2-1
V: TRBV13
size: .
D: TRBD1
DNA: TGTGCCAGCAGCTCAAACCAAGACAGGGGCATTCGGGCCTACAATGAGCAGTTCTTC
CDR3: CASSSNQDRGIRAYNEQFF

J: TRBJ1-4
V: TRBV15
size: .
D: TRBD1
DNA: TGTGCCACCAGCAGAGATCGTCAGGGGGTAGGTGAAAAACTGTTTTTT
CDR3: CATSRDRQGVGEKLFF

J: TRBJ1-2
V: TRBV5-1
size: .
D: .
DNA: TGCGCCAGCAGCTTGACCAAGGGGAACTATGGCTACACCTTC
CDR3: CASSLTKGNYGYTF

J: TRBJ1-5
V: TRBV3-1/TRBV3-2
size: once
D: .
DNA: TGTGCCAGCAGCCAAGAAGGGGTGGATCAGCCCCAGCATTTT
CDR3: CASSQEGVDQPQHF

J: TRBJ2-3
V: TRBV6-1
size: .
D: TRBD2
DNA: TGTGCCAGCAGTGAAGCGCTGACTAGCAGCATCGGGGCAGATACGCAGTATTTT
CDR3: CASSEALTSSIGADTQYF

J: TRBJ2-7
V: TRBV6-2/TRBV6-3
size: .
D: TRBD2
DNA: TGTGCCAGCAGTTACTGGGGGGGAAGTAGCTACGAGCAGTACTTC
CDR3: CASSYWGGSSYEQYF

J: TRBJ1-6
V: TRBV5-1
size: .
D: TRBD1
DNA: TGCGCCAGCAGCCCGGGGACAGTGGATTCACCCCTCCACTTT
CDR3: CASSPGTVDSPLHF

J: TRBJ1-6
V: TRBV4-3
size: .
D: .
DNA: TGCGCCAGCAGCACCCGCGGGGATTCACCCCTCCACTTT
CDR3: CASSTRGDSPLHF

J: TRBJ1-1
V: TRBV5-6
size: .
D: .
DNA: TGTGCCAGCAGCTTGTCTGGGAGCGCTGAAGCTTTCTTT
CDR3: CASSLSGSAEAFF

J: TRBJ1-1
V: TRBV29-1
size: .
D: .
DNA: TGCAGCGTACCCGGACTTGTCACTGAAGCTTTCTTT
CDR3: CSVPGLVTEAFF

J: TRBJ2-7
V: TRBV7-6
size: .
D: .
DNA: TGTGCCAGCAGCCGGGCGTGGGGGGATAAACCCCACGAGCAGTACTTC
CDR3: CASSRAWGDKPHEQYF